This paragraph reports one T cell receptor (beta chain). The sample originates from a study of shared T cell receptors in the human thymus. Clones were read by immunoSEQ multiplex PCR, and TCRdb kept only the in-frame ones, dropping some. The table lists hundreds of thousands of clones, around 85% of them singletons. The CDR3 totals 15 residues. V was pared by 5 bases and J by 1 base, with 14 bases between. Germline V gene lookup returns CDR1 SGHTA and CDR2 FQGNSA. The same sample was also used in a study of human thymus T cells. In that study: Resections that were taken during corrective heart surgery supplied the thymus tissue. Gene usage (both V and J) appeared biased in thymic and blood repertoires. What related research reported was that thymic repertoires overlapped highly among unrelated individuals.

The sequenced material came from thymocytes. The chain has TRBV7-2 and TRBJ1-1, with D possibly being TRBD1 (6 bases). The clonotype was recovered from a girl under three years old with a congenital heart defect. CDR3: CASSPISQGNTEAFF. CDR3 coding DNA: TGTGCCAGCAGCCCAATCTCACAGGGGAACACTGAAGCTTTCTTT.